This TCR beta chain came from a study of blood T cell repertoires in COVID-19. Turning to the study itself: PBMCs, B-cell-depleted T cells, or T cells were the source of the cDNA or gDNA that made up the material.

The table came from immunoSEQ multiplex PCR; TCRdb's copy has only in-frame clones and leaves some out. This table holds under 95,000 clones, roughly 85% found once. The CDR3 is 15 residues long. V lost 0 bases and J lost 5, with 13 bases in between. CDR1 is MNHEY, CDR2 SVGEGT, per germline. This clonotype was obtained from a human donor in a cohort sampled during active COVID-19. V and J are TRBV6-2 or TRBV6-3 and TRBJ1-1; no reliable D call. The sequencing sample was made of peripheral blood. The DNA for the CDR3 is TGTGCCAGCAGTTACTCGAGCTTCGGGAGGACTGAAGCTTTCTTT. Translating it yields CASSYSSFGRTEAFF.